This TCR beta chain was captured in a study of blood T cell repertoires in COVID-19. Across the study: Donors in the United States, Italy and Spain gave samples during acute or convalescent COVID-19. From T cells, B-cell-depleted T cells, or PBMCs came the material, which was cDNA or gDNA.

In the original workflow: Scientists estimated how many nucleated cells there were by amplifying reference gene primers. The repertoire was sequenced with immunoSEQ multiplex PCR; TCRdb's copy has only in-frame clones and lacks some. V and J calls and clone size are as listed in that table; D and trimming were resolved from the DNA. This table has 250,000 or so clones, about 90% appearing once. Participants had their cohort set by participant-reported clinical history. Sequencing input: PBMCs or T cells enriched from blood (not recorded which). The sequence was obtained from a man aged 50-60 years who had been exposed to COVID-19.

DNA of the CDR3: TGTGCCAGCAGACAGGGGGGTAATCAGCCCCAGCATTTT. Translated, it gives CASRQGGNQPQHF. The chain uses TRBV27 and TRBJ1-5; 8 bases agree with TRBD1. Germline CDR1 and CDR2: MNHEY and SMNVEV (reference sequence). The CDR3 is made up of 13 amino acids. Germline trimming cut 6 bases from V and 4 bases from J; bases unmatched to any gene: 2.